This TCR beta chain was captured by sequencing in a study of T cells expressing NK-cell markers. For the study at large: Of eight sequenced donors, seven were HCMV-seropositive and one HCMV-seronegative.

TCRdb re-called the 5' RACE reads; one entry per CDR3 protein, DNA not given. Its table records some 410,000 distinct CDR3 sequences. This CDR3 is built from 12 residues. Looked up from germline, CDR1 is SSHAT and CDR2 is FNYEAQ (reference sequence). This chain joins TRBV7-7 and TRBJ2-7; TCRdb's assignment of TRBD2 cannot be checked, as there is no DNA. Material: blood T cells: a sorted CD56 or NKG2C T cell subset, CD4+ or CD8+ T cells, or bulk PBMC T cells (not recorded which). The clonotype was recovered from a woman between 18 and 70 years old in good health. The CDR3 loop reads CASNGPTYEQYF.